This T cell receptor beta chain was obtained from a study of T cells in Graves' hyperthyroidism and ophthalmopathy. Study-wide findings and caveats: Among thyroid clonotypes expanded above 0.001, most also appeared in blood.

About this clonotype itself: Its antigen is undetermined. One junction end disagrees with the germline gene, perhaps due to a read error.

Looked up from germline, CDR1 is SGHDN and CDR2 is FVKESK. There are 13 residues in the CDR3. Authors of the study amplified TCR beta CDR3 regions from RNA transcripts. RT-PCR in the first round (using the HTBI primer set) targeted the TCR CDR3. MiXCR, applied by TCRdb to the multiplex PCR reads, yields one record per CDR3 protein. The table lists around 600,000 distinct CDR3 sequences, more than 14% of them singletons. PBMCs were derived from 10 ml fresh peripheral blood. Sequencing was carried out using blood. The origin of this receptor is a woman aged 45-65 years with Graves' ophthalmopathy. The V gene is TRBV14, the J gene TRBJ2-1, with no clear D. The CDR3 is CVSSQGWDNEQFF. As DNA, the CDR3 is TGTGTCAGCAGCCAAGGTTGGGACAATGAGCAGTTCTTC.